The 10 T cell receptor beta chains reported below all come from one sample, sequenced in a study of cytomegalovirus exposure and HLA in healthy donors. PCR primers comprised 60 Vbeta and 13 Jbeta primers. Using immunoSEQ multiplex PCR, the repertoire was profiled, and TCRdb retains in-frame clones only, with some absent. Of 70,000 or so clones in the sample, roughly 74% were seen once. The sequencing sample was made of PBMCs. These receptors were taken from a man younger than 35 in good health and CMV-seropositive.

This clone was recorded only once. The chain combines TRBV29-1 with TRBJ1-1; D is unresolved. Trimming shortened V by 6 bases and J by 0 bases, and 8 bases separated the two germline ends. Germline V CDR1 and CDR2: SQVTM, ANQGSEA. This CDR3 comprises 12 residues. The CDR3 DNA reads as TGCAGCGTGTCCACACTGAACACTGAAGCTTTCTTT. It yields the protein CSVSTLNTEAFF.

V usage is TRBV5-1 and J usage is TRBJ1-1; 8 nucleotides line up with TRBD1. CDR1 is SGHRS and CDR2 is YFSETQ in the germline V gene. The CDR3 contains 14 residues. The J segment lost 10 bases and the V segment lost 2 bases, leaving 10 bases of the junction unmatched. The CDR3, as DNA: TGCGCCAGCAGCTTTGGATCAGGGGGCGACGGAGCTTTCTTT. It encodes CASSFGSGGDGAFF.

This chain joins TRBV11-2 and TRBJ2-1; 13 bases line up with TRBD2. This CDR3 contains 15 residues. J lost 8 bases, V lost 5 bases, and 6 bases had no gene match. The germline V gene encodes CDR1 SGHAT and CDR2 FQNNGV. For the CDR3, the DNA is TGTGCCAGCAGCCGACTGGGACTAGCGGGGCATGAGCAGTTCTTC. It specifies CASSRLGLAGHEQFF.

The chain joins TRBV11-3 to TRBJ2-5, with D maybe TRBD1 (5 bases). This CDR3 spans 13 amino acids. Per germline, CDR1 SGHNT and CDR2 YENEEA. V lost 8 bases to trimming and J lost 3 bases, with 13 bases between them. This CDR3 reads CASSVGAEETQYF. CDR3 sequence (DNA): TGTGCCAGCTCCGTAGGGGCGGAAGAGACCCAGTACTTC.

The rearrangement joins TRBV19 to TRBJ2-3; a possible D gene is TRBD2 (5 bases). This CDR3 is 12 amino acids long. V was shortened by 10 bases and J by 6 bases, with 14 bases between the two germline ends. Germline V lookup: CDR1 LNHDA, CDR2 SQIVND (reference sequence). CDR3 region: CATSISGDTQYF. In DNA form, the CDR3 reads TGTGCCACCTCAATCTCGGGGGATACGCAGTATTTT.

The rearrangement uses TRBV4-2 and TRBJ2-3; 12 bases map to TRBD2. The CDR3 sequence is 17 residues long. Trimming removed 0 bases from V and 7 bases from J; junction bases left unmatched: 8. Germline CDR1 reads LGHNA; CDR2 reads YNFKEQ. Here the CDR3 reads CASSQELASGGVNTQYF. The DNA for the CDR3 is TGTGCCAGCAGCCAAGAGTTGGCTAGCGGGGGGGTAAATACGCAGTATTTT.

The V call is TRBV7-8, the J call TRBJ2-5, with D maybe TRBD1 (6 bases). V was trimmed by 7 bases and J by 1 base, leaving 13 bases between them. The CDR3 spans 14 residues. Per germline, CDR1 SGHVS and CDR2 FQNEAQ. The CDR3 loop reads CASTTDRFQETQYF. As DNA, the CDR3 is TGTGCCAGCACCACCGACAGGTTCCAAGAGACCCAGTACTTC. Full variable domain (remainder filled in from reference TRBV7-8 and TRBJ2-5): GAGVSQSPRYKVAKRGQDVALRCDPISGHVSLFWYQQALGQGPEFLTYFQNEAQLDKSGLPSDRFFAERPEGSVSTLKIQRTQQEDSAVYLCASTTDRFQETQYFGPGTRLLVL.

The rearrangement links TRBV15 to TRBJ1-5; D gene unclear. The germline V and J ends were trimmed by 0 bases and 6 bases, with 12 bases remaining between them. The CDR3 contains 15 residues. The germline gives CDR1 LNHNV, CDR2 YYDKDF (reference sequence). CDR3 coding DNA: TGTGCCACCAGCAGAGATCGGGAGGGAAGTCAGCCCCAGCATTTT. Protein sequence: CATSRDREGSQPQHF.

This chain joins TRBV4-1 and TRBJ2-5, with D perhaps matching TRBD2 (7 bases). The CDR3 spans 16 residues. Germline-derived CDR1 and CDR2 are MGHRA and YSYEKL. Trimming removed 1 base at V and 4 bases at J, with 16 bases between. CDR3 DNA: TGCGCCAGCAGCCAAGTTAGCGCGGGGGCGGCAGAGACCCAGTACTTC. Protein product: CASSQVSAGAAETQYF.

The gene calls are TRBV30 and TRBJ2-3, with TRBD1 identical over 8 bases. V was pared by 4 bases and J by 3 bases, with 6 bases of the junction left unmatched. The CDR3 has 14 amino acids. The germline CDR1 and CDR2 sequences are GTSNPN and SVGIG (reference sequence). CDR3 coding DNA: TGTGCCTGGACTATGGACAGGGTAACAGATACGCAGTATTTT. Protein sequence: CAWTMDRVTDTQYF.